This is a list of T cell receptor beta chains from one sample in a study of Graves' ophthalmopathy and Graves' hyperthyroidism. TCRdb itself ran the multiplex PCR reads through MiXCR, one entry per CDR3 protein. The data contain some 350,000 distinct CDR3 sequences, about 18% of them singletons. The material sequenced was peripheral blood. The origin of the receptors is an adult woman with stable Graves' hyperthyroidism. The CDR3 runs from the conserved cysteine through the conserved F or W. The order of the fields is D gene, V gene, CDR3 length, clone size, J gene, CDR3 DNA, CDR3 protein. A D gene is named only where the DNA matches it firmly. The size entry is marked missing in some rows and otherwise reads once, few, many or a size class.

d_gene: -
v_gene: TRBV6-1
len: 13
abundance: -
j_gene: TRBJ1-1
CDR3nt: TGTGCCGGCAGTGCAGCCTTGAACACTGAAGCTTTCTTT
CDR3aa: CAGSAALNTEAFF

d_gene: -
v_gene: TRBV6-5
len: 13
abundance: many
j_gene: TRBJ2-5
CDR3nt: TGTGCCAGCAGTCCCGTCGGCCAAGAGACCCAGTACTTC
CDR3aa: CASSPVGQETQYF

d_gene: -
v_gene: TRBV6-5
len: 13
abundance: many
j_gene: TRBJ1-2
CDR3nt: TGTGCCAGCAGTCCCGGGGGGGGCTATGGCTACACCTTC
CDR3aa: CASSPGGGYGYTF

d_gene: -
v_gene: TRBV12-3/TRBV12-4
len: 12
abundance: -
j_gene: TRBJ1-1
CDR3nt: TGTGCCAGCAGTTTCGAGGACGCGGAAGCTTTCTTT
CDR3aa: CASSFEDAEAFF

d_gene: -
v_gene: TRBV20-1
len: 13
abundance: many
j_gene: TRBJ1-1
CDR3nt: TGCAGTGCTAGGAGGGACTCGAACACTGAAGCTTTCTTT
CDR3aa: CSARRDSNTEAFF

d_gene: -
v_gene: TRBV3-1
len: 12
abundance: many
j_gene: TRBJ2-5
CDR3nt: TGTGCCAGCAGCCAAGAAATCGAGACCCAGTACTTC
CDR3aa: CASSQEIETQYF

d_gene: TRBD2
v_gene: TRBV4-2
len: 18
abundance: -
j_gene: TRBJ2-2
CDR3nt: TGTGCCAGCAGACAAAGACTAGCGGGAGTCAAGAACACCGGGGAGCTGTTTTTT
CDR3aa: CASRQRLAGVKNTGELFF

d_gene: TRBD1
v_gene: TRBV6-1
len: 14
abundance: many
j_gene: TRBJ1-1
CDR3nt: TGTGCCAGCAGTGACGAGACAGGGGTGGCTGAAGCTTTCTTT
CDR3aa: CASSDETGVAEAFF

d_gene: TRBD1
v_gene: TRBV28
len: 15
abundance: many
j_gene: TRBJ1-3
CDR3nt: TGTGCCAGCGGAGATTACAGGGGTAGTGGAAACACCATATATTTT
CDR3aa: CASGDYRGSGNTIYF

d_gene: -
v_gene: TRBV27
len: 17
abundance: many
j_gene: TRBJ2-2
CDR3nt: TGTGCCAGCAGTTTATCGATCCCACGATACGACACCGGGGAGCTGTTTTTT
CDR3aa: CASSLSIPRYDTGELFF

d_gene: TRBD2
v_gene: TRBV5-4
len: 17
abundance: -
j_gene: TRBJ2-2
CDR3nt: TGTGCCAGCAGCTTGGCCGCGGCTAGCGGTCTGTCCGGGGAGCTGTTTTTT
CDR3aa: CASSLAAASGLSGELFF

d_gene: TRBD2
v_gene: TRBV5-6
len: 16
abundance: many
j_gene: TRBJ2-7
CDR3nt: TGTGCCAGCAGCAACGGACTAGCGGGATATCTCTACGAGCAGTACTTC
CDR3aa: CASSNGLAGYLYEQYF